Below, one T cell receptor beta chain is given with its context. This specimen belongs to a study of CD8 T cells in Susac syndrome. Random hexamers were used to reverse transcribe an amount of about 0.45 to 1 ug RNA. Multiplex immunoSEQ PCR targeted 54 Vbeta and 13 Jbeta TCR beta segments. A single record per CDR3 protein comes from TCRdb applying MiXCR to the immunoSEQ multiplex PCR reads. The sample gives approximately 220,000 distinct CDR3 sequences, about 94% of which show up once; around 0.13% is in the top ten. The CDR3 runs 15 residues. CDR1 and CDR2 (germline): SGHVS, FQNEAQ. V was cut by 5 bases and J by 1 base, with 12 bases left in between.

The sequencing sample was made of CD8+ T cells from PBMCs. The receptor was derived from a human donor with multiple sclerosis. The chain recombines TRBV7-8 with TRBJ2-1; a possible D gene is TRBD1 (5 bases). CDR3: CASSVDTSSYNEQFF. CDR3 DNA sequence: TGTGCCAGCAGCGTGGACACGAGTTCCTACAATGAGCAGTTCTTC.